The 26 T cell receptor beta chains below were found in one sample sequenced in a study of T cell responses to AZD1222 COVID-19 vaccine. Only in-frame clones appear in the TCRdb table, and some are missing; sequencing was by immunoSEQ multiplex PCR. The sample holds under 200,000 clones; roughly 90% are singletons and the top ten take 4.3%. The starting material was peripheral blood, obtained 28 days after the second AZD1222 dose. All receptors come from an adult who received the AZD1222 COVID-19 vaccine.

This clone was recorded a few times. The V gene is TRBV7-9, the J gene TRBJ1-6, with 7 bases fitting TRBD1. The ends lost 11 bases at V and 4 bases at J; junction bases unmatched: 14. Germline CDR1 reads SEHNR; CDR2 reads FQNEAQ (reference sequence). This CDR3 has 16 residues. Here the CDR3 reads CAGGGDPGQYNSPLHF. The CDR3 DNA follows: TGTGCCGGTGGTGGGGATCCGGGACAGTATAATTCACCCCTCCACTTT.

The J gene is TRBJ1-2, the V gene TRBV5-1, with a weak D call TRBD1 (5 bases). V lost 4 bases to trimming and J lost 5 bases, with 24 bases between them. Looked up from germline, CDR1 is SGHRS and CDR2 is YFSETQ. This CDR3 contains 17 residues. DNA of the CDR3: TGCGCCAGCAGCCCAGGACACCAGGGCATAGCCCTTTATGGCTACACCTTC. This sequence encodes CASSPGHQGIALYGYTF.

The V call is TRBV7-8, the J call TRBJ1-1; 9 bases are shared with TRBD1. J was trimmed by 5 bases and V by 4 bases; bases with no gene match: 11. Germline CDR1 and CDR2: SGHVS and FQNEAQ. The CDR3 length is 16 residues. The chain's CDR3 is CASSSVTGGSGTEAFF. Written as DNA, the CDR3 is TGTGCCAGCAGCTCTGTGACAGGGGGGTCGGGAACTGAAGCTTTCTTT.

The chain joins TRBV3-1 (or the pseudogene TRBV3-2) to TRBJ1-1; D uncertain. Trimming cost V 5 bases and J 1 base, with 8 bases left between them. Germline CDR1 and CDR2: LGHDT and YNNKEL (reference sequence). The CDR3 is 13 residues long. The CDR3 reads CASSLGWNTEAFF. The CDR3 nucleotides read TGTGCCAGCAGCTTGGGGTGGAACACTGAAGCTTTCTTT.

The gene calls are TRBV5-1 and TRBJ2-7; 7 bases map to TRBD1. V was pared by 2 bases and J by 2 bases, with 16 bases of the junction left unmatched. Germline values: CDR1 SGHRS, CDR2 YFSETQ. The CDR3 runs 18 residues. The DNA for the CDR3 is TGCGCCAGCAGCTTTGGTCCGCAAGCTGGGACAGACACCTACGAGCAGTACTTC. The encoded protein is CASSFGPQAGTDTYEQYF.

The rearrangement joins TRBV27 to TRBJ2-1; perhaps TRBD2 as D (6 bases). Germline assignment: CDR1 MNHEY and CDR2 SMNVEV (reference sequence). Trimming cost V 8 bases and J 0 bases, with 14 bases left between them. The CDR3 has 15 residues. The CDR3 loop is CASWGEVSSYNEQFF. The CDR3 DNA sequence: TGTGCCAGCTGGGGGGAAGTAAGCTCCTACAATGAGCAGTTCTTC.

The CDR3 nucleotides read TGTGCCAGCGGATCTACTCCAGCTAACTATGGCTACACCTTC. Translation: CASGSTPANYGYTF. The chain is built from TRBV7-8 and TRBJ1-2; D not certain. The CDR3 sequence is 14 residues long. The ends were cut back, 8 bases at V and 0 bases at J, with 13 bases in the middle. CDR1 and CDR2 from the germline V gene are SGHVS and FQNEAQ.

J is TRBJ2-1 and V is TRBV9; 7 bases fit TRBD2. CDR3 length: 14 residues. The V and J ends lost 3 bases and 6 bases, in that order; junction bases with no gene match: 6. Germline V gene sequence: CDR1 SGDLS, CDR2 YYNGEE. The chain's CDR3 is CASSGLAGSNEQFF. CDR3 nucleotides: TGTGCCAGCAGCGGACTAGCTGGATCCAATGAGCAGTTCTTC.

This clone came up once. The J gene is TRBJ2-5, the V gene TRBV11-1; no reliable D call. Germline CDR1 reads SGHAT; CDR2 reads FQDESV (reference sequence). The length of the CDR3 is 12 residues. Trimming took 1 base from V and 2 from J, leaving 2 bases between them. The CDR3 DNA reads as TGTGCCAGCAGCTTAGGGCAAGAGACCCAGTACTTC. Its protein product is CASSLGQETQYF.

J is TRBJ1-1 and V is TRBV7-9; 7 positions match TRBD1. This CDR3 has 16 residues. The germline gives CDR1 SEHNR, CDR2 FQNEAQ (reference sequence). The V and J ends lost 5 bases and 4 bases, in that order; junction bases with no gene match: 13. In DNA, the CDR3 is TGTGCCAGCAGCGATATTCGGGGGGGACAGACCACTGAAGCTTTCTTT. Translation: CASSDIRGGQTTEAFF.

This chain uses TRBV6-6 with TRBJ1-3; perhaps TRBD1 as D (6 bases). Germline CDR1 MNHNY, CDR2 SVGAGI (reference sequence). V dropped 5 bases and J dropped 0 bases, with 14 bases sitting between them. This CDR3 is built from 16 residues. CDR3 nucleotide sequence: TGTGCCAGCAGTATAACGACAGGAGACTCTGGAAACACCATATATTTT. Translated, it gives CASSITTGDSGNTIYF.

The rearrangement links TRBV7-3 to TRBJ1-2, with a weak D call TRBD1 (5 bases). The V end was cut by 5 bases, the J end by 6 bases, with 22 bases between. The CDR3 runs 16 residues. Germline-derived CDR1 and CDR2 are SGHTA and FQGTGA. CDR3: CASSPRPRGKGNGYTF. The CDR3 coding sequence is TGTGCCAGCAGCCCGAGGCCCCGGGGGAAGGGGAATGGCTACACCTTC.

This chain connects TRBV4-3 to TRBJ1-2; maybe TRBD1 (6 bases). The germline CDR1 and CDR2 sequences are LGHNA and YSLEER. This CDR3 has 14 residues. Trimming removed 4 bases from V and 8 bases from J, with 17 bases in between. Here the CDR3 reads CASSRIGLQGGYTF. The CDR3 coding sequence is TGCGCCAGCAGCCGGATTGGACTACAGGGCGGCTACACCTTC.

V and J are TRBV30 and TRBJ2-4; 7 bases are shared with TRBD2. The CDR3 covers 15 residues. CDR1 GTSNPN and CDR2 SVGIG come from the germline V gene (reference sequence). J gave up 8 bases and V 3 bases, and 13 bases lay outside the gene matches. The CDR3 sequence is CAWSEGHRGVDIQYF. CDR3 in DNA: TGTGCCTGGAGCGAGGGCCACCGGGGGGTCGACATTCAGTACTTC. Using reference TRBV30 and TRBJ2-4 for the parts outside the CDR3, the full variable domain is SQTIHQWPATLVQPVGSPLSLECTVEGTSNPNLYWYRQAAGRGLQLLFYSVGIGQISSEVPQNLSASRPQDRQFILSSKKLLLSDSGFYLCAWSEGHRGVDIQYFGAGTRLSVL.

The chain recombines TRBV7-6 with TRBJ1-3; no definite D call. CDR3 length: 15 amino acids. Trimming removed 2 bases from V and 0 bases from J, with 8 bases in between. CDR1 SGHVS and CDR2 FNYEAQ come from the germline V gene. The CDR3 bases are TGTGCCAGCAGCTTAAGTGGTCGCTCTGGAAACACCATATATTTT. Its translation: CASSLSGRSGNTIYF.

The V gene is TRBV4-1, the J gene TRBJ2-1, with 8 bases lining up with TRBD2. From germline, CDR1 is MGHRA and CDR2 YSYEKL. V trimming: 2 bases; J trimming: 6 bases; junction bases outside the gene matches: 9. This CDR3 contains 16 residues. The CDR3 reads CASSQQAGGGLNEQFF. As DNA, the CDR3 is TGCGCCAGCAGCCAACAGGCCGGGGGGGGCCTCAATGAGCAGTTCTTC.

CDR3 residues: CASSRLSRQAFF. For the CDR3, the DNA is TGTGCCAGCAGTAGGCTATCTAGGCAAGCTTTCTTT. The chain employs TRBV6-2 or TRBV6-3 and TRBJ1-1; the D is unclear. CDR1 and CDR2 (germline): MNHEY, SVGEGT. V lost 5 bases to trimming and J lost 9 bases, with 13 bases between them. CDR3 length equals 12 residues.

V is TRBV6-1 and J is TRBJ1-2; D is unresolved. The germline gives CDR1 MNHNS, CDR2 SASEGT. CDR3 length equals 12 residues. V lost 1 base and J 7 bases, leaving 7 bases between the germline ends. The CDR3 nucleotides are TGTGCCAGCAGTGAAGAGAGGGTTGGCTACACCTTC. Translating gives CASSEERVGYTF.

As DNA, the CDR3 is TGTGCCAGTAGTAGAGGACAGTACAATGAGCAGTTCTTC. Translated, it gives CASSRGQYNEQFF. V usage is TRBV19 and J usage is TRBJ2-1, with D perhaps TRBD1 (6 bases). V lost 4 bases and J lost 4, with 8 bases in between. In germline, CDR1 is LNHDA, CDR2 SQIVND (reference sequence). The CDR3 has 13 residues.

The V and J genes are TRBV5-4 and TRBJ1-6, with 9 bases identical to TRBD1. Germline CDR1 is SGHNT and CDR2 is YYREEE (reference sequence). CDR3 length equals 16 residues. The trim removed 3 bases at V and 9 bases at J, leaving 10 bases unmatched. This CDR3 reads CASSSMGTGLISPLHF. CDR3 nucleotides: TGTGCCAGCAGCTCAATGGGGACAGGGTTAATTTCACCCCTCCACTTT.

The chain joins TRBV27 to TRBJ2-7; weak D call: TRBD2 (6 bases). CDR1 MNHEY and CDR2 SMNVEV come from the germline V gene (reference sequence). Trimming left V 6 bases short and J 8 bases short, with 11 bases between. The CDR3 spans 11 residues. The CDR3 coding sequence is TGTGCCAGCAGCACTGGGGGGAAGCAGTACTTC. Translating gives CASSTGGKQYF.

This clone was observed a few times. The same CDR3 can be traced to other DNA sequences in this sample. The chain recombines TRBV10-1 with TRBJ1-5; D gene unclear. CDR1 and CDR2 (germline): WNHNN, SYGVQD (reference sequence). The CDR3 has 13 amino acids. V lost 3 bases to trimming and J lost 5 bases, with 8 bases between them. The CDR3 loop reads CASSESEYQPQHF. DNA of the CDR3: TGCGCCAGCAGTGAATCTGAGTATCAGCCCCAGCATTTT.

This clone appeared once. Other DNA sequences of this sample code for an identical CDR3. V gene TRBV3-1 (or the pseudogene TRBV3-2) combines with J gene TRBJ1-3; D is undetermined. The V gene's germline CDR1 is LGHDT and CDR2 YNNKEL (reference sequence). This CDR3 is built from 13 residues. V gave up 1 base and J gave up 4 bases, with 5 bases separating them. CDR3 sequence reads: CASSQGGGNTIYF. The CDR3 DNA sequence: TGTGCCAGCAGCCAAGGTGGGGGAAACACCATATATTTT.

The chain recombines TRBV7-9 with TRBJ2-7, with a tentative D call TRBD1 (6 bases). This CDR3 region has 15 residues. Germline CDR1 and CDR2: SEHNR and FQNEAQ (reference sequence). V lost 3 bases to trimming and J lost 5 bases, with 17 bases between them. This CDR3 reads CASSFSGASRDEQYF. CDR3 sequence (DNA): TGTGCCAGCAGCTTCTCAGGGGCCTCACGAGACGAGCAGTACTTC.

CDR3 amino acids: CAAMDPTSGANVLTF. CDR3 in DNA: TGTGCCGCTATGGACCCGACCTCTGGGGCCAACGTCCTGACTTTC. The genes are TRBV6-5 and TRBJ2-6; no clear D gene. V was trimmed by 11 bases and J by 0 bases, leaving 14 bases between them. Germline CDR1 and CDR2: MNHEY and SVGAGI. This CDR3 contains 15 residues.

The chain recombines TRBV19 with TRBJ2-3; 10 bases map to TRBD2. Germline V gene lookup returns CDR1 LNHDA and CDR2 SQIVND (reference sequence). V was pared by 5 bases and J by 6 bases, with 5 bases of the junction left unmatched. This CDR3 is built from 14 residues. The CDR3 region is CASSSAGGPDTQYF. The CDR3 bases are TGTGCCAGTAGTTCAGCGGGGGGGCCGGATACGCAGTATTTT.